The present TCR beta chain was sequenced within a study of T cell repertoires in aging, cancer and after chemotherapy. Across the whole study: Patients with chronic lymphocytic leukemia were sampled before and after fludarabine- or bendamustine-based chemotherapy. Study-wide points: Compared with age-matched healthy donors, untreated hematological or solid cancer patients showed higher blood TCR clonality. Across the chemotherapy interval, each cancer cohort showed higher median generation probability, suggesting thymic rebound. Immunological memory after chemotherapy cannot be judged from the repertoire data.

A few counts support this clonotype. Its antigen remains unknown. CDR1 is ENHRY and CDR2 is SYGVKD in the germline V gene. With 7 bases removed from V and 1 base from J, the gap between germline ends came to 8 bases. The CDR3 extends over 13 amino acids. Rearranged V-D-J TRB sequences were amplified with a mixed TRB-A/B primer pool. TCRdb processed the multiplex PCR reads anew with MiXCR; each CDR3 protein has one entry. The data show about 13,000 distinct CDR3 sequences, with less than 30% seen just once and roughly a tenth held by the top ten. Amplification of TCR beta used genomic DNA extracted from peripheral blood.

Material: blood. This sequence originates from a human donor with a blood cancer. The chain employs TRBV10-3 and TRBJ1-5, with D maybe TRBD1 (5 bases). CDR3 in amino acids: CAIKGDSNQPQHF. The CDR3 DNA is TGTGCCATCAAAGGGGACAGCAATCAGCCCCAGCATTTT.